Included here is one T cell receptor beta chain sequence, with context. This specimen comes from a study of CD8+ T cells in alopecia areata. The wider study: A regimen of oral tofacitinib, 5 to 10 mg twice daily, was given to treated patients.

cDNA prepared by RNA extraction and subsequent reverse transcription served as the template for sequencing. Assay: immunoSEQ multiplex PCR; the TCRdb copy retains only in-frame clones and omits some. The sample carries roughly 250,000 clones, 45% to 70% recorded once. Sample treatment: oral pan-JAK inhibitor, 5-10 mg twice daily. V dropped 0 bases and J dropped 4 bases, with 13 bases sitting between them. This CDR3 spans 15 amino acids. The germline CDR1 and CDR2 sequences are SGHRS and YFSETQ. The sequence came from a human donor with alopecia areata. Sequences were derived from CD4+ T cells sorted from blood, sampled around week 52, from a patient treated with tofacitinib. The chain combines TRBV5-1 with TRBJ2-5; the D gene is possibly TRBD1 (6 bases). The CDR3 DNA sequence: TGCGCCAGCAGCTTGGCCCAACAGGGCCGAGAGACCCAGTACTTC. This translates into CASSLAQQGRETQYF.